The 16 T cell receptor beta chains in this list originate from one sample, sequenced in a study of cytomegalovirus exposure and HLA in healthy donors. PCR employed 60 Vbeta and 13 Jbeta primers. TCRdb keeps only in-frame clones here, not all; method: immunoSEQ multiplex PCR. This sample carries about 130,000 clones, 70% to 85% of them seen once, and the ten largest clones take over 2.5%. The sample taken for sequencing was PBMCs. The receptors were gathered from a woman aged 45-65 years in good health and CMV-seronegative.

V usage is TRBV5-4 and J usage is TRBJ2-7, with 9 bases aligning to TRBD1. Trimming removed 4 bases from V and 4 bases from J; junction bases left unmatched: 9. The germline CDR1 and CDR2 sequences are SGHNT and YYREEE (reference sequence). The CDR3 extends over 15 amino acids. Written as DNA, the CDR3 is TGTGCCAGCAGCCCGGTTCTGGGACAGGGTTACGAGCAGTACTTC. As protein: CASSPVLGQGYEQYF.

This clone was seen just once. The chain recombines TRBV27 with TRBJ2-4; 8 nucleotides align to TRBD1. CDR3 length: 16 amino acids. V lost 5 bases to trimming and J lost 5 bases; unmatched junction nucleotides: 11. Germline V CDR1 and CDR2: MNHEY, SMNVEV (reference sequence). CDR3 protein: CASSLGQGRGQNIQYF. CDR3 sequence (DNA): TGTGCCAGCAGTCTCGGACAGGGACGGGGCCAAAACATTCAGTACTTC.

CDR3 nucleotides: TGTGCCAGCAGCGCGACCAACAGGTCCAGGTATGGCTACACCTTC. Residues: CASSATNRSRYGYTF. V gene TRBV9 combines with J gene TRBJ1-2; D possibly corresponds to TRBD1 (5 bases). The CDR3 runs 15 residues. Trimming removed 3 bases from V and 5 bases from J, with 17 bases in between. Germline values: CDR1 SGDLS, CDR2 YYNGEE.

The chain has TRBV5-6 and TRBJ2-7, with D perhaps TRBD1 (7 bases). The length of the CDR3 is 17 residues. Looked up from germline, CDR1 is SGHDT and CDR2 is YYEEEE. V was shortened by 4 bases and J by 2 bases, with 22 bases between the two germline ends. The CDR3 loop is CASSATVTVRGAYEQYF. DNA for the CDR3: TGTGCCAGCAGCGCCACGGTGACGGTCAGGGGGGCCTACGAGCAGTACTTC.

This clone was detected only once. The J gene is TRBJ2-5, the V gene TRBV5-4, with D possibly TRBD2 on 6 matching bases. Germline V CDR1 and CDR2: SGHNT, YYREEE (reference sequence). The CDR3 length is 15 residues. Trimming took 1 base from V and 3 from J, leaving 13 bases between them. The CDR3 sequence is CASSLFTGAEETQYF. As DNA, the CDR3 is TGTGCCAGCAGCTTGTTTACGGGAGCGGAAGAGACCCAGTACTTC.

This clone was counted only a few times. DNA of the CDR3: TGTGCCAGCAGCGTAACGAGCGGGGGGGCTTACTACGAGCAGTACTTC. Translation: CASSVTSGGAYYEQYF. The chain is built from TRBV9 and TRBJ2-7, with 10 bases that match TRBD2. Germline V lookup: CDR1 SGDLS, CDR2 YYNGEE. The V segment lost 1 base and the J segment 3 bases; nucleotides outside the gene matches: 7. This CDR3 region has 16 residues.

The chain recombines TRBV4-2 with TRBJ2-1, with D perhaps matching TRBD2 (5 bases). The CDR3 consists of 18 residues. Germline CDR1 and CDR2: LGHNA and YNFKEQ. V lost 0 bases to trimming and J lost 1 base, with 16 bases between them. The CDR3 region is CASSQDRGTRGSYNEQFF. DNA for the CDR3: TGTGCCAGCAGCCAAGATCGGGGTACTCGCGGGTCCTACAATGAGCAGTTCTTC.

This clone appeared once. J is TRBJ1-1 and V is TRBV28; D might be TRBD1 (6 bases). The length of the CDR3 is 12 residues. Trimming took 5 bases from V and 8 from J, leaving 12 bases between them. The germline gives CDR1 MDHEN, CDR2 SYDVKM. This CDR3 reads CASSAGVREAFF. DNA of the CDR3: TGTGCCAGCAGTGCAGGGGTCAGGGAAGCTTTCTTT.

The chain joins TRBV28 to TRBJ1-5, with 7 bases fitting TRBD1. CDR1 MDHEN and CDR2 SYDVKM come from the germline V gene. Germline trimming cut 5 bases from V and 7 bases from J; bases unmatched to any gene: 14. CDR3 size: 16 residues. The CDR3 loop reads CASSTYMTGNRQPQHF. CDR3 DNA sequence: TGTGCCAGCAGTACCTATATGACAGGGAACCGGCAGCCCCAGCATTTT.

The rearrangement uses TRBV10-1 and TRBJ2-3; 9 nucleotides agree with TRBD2. Germline assignment: CDR1 WNHNN and CDR2 SYGVQD (reference sequence). The length of the CDR3 is 14 residues. V dropped 8 bases and J dropped 2; count of bases not matched to a gene: 5. CDR3 sequence: CASVLAGFTDTQYF. In DNA, the CDR3 is TGCGCCAGCGTCCTAGCGGGATTCACAGATACGCAGTATTTT.

The rearrangement links TRBV7-3 to TRBJ2-1, with TRBD2 as a possible D gene (5 bases). The CDR3 runs 14 residues. The V gene's germline CDR1 is SGHTA and CDR2 FQGTGA. Trimming removed 5 bases from V and 2 bases from J, with 10 bases in between. CDR3 region: CASSGSFPYNEQFF. The CDR3, as DNA: TGTGCCAGCAGCGGGAGTTTCCCCTACAATGAGCAGTTCTTC.

This chain connects TRBV20-1 to TRBJ2-1; perhaps TRBD2 as D (5 bases). V was clipped by 5 bases and J by 7 bases, with 9 bases between them. CDR3 size: 11 residues. Germline loops: CDR1 DFQATT, CDR2 SNEGSKA (reference sequence). CDR3 loop: CSAGRGNEQFF. DNA of the CDR3: TGCAGTGCTGGGCGAGGGAATGAGCAGTTCTTC.

This sequence joins TRBV18 and TRBJ1-2; TRBD1 agrees at 7 bases. The CDR3 has 14 amino acids. V shed 1 base and J 5 bases; nucleotides not matched to a gene: 4. From germline, CDR1 is KGHSH and CDR2 LQKENI. CDR3 coding DNA: TGTGCCAGCTCACCACGCCAGACAGGGTATGGCTACACCTTC. Protein product: CASSPRQTGYGYTF.

The chain joins TRBV30 to TRBJ1-1; D perhaps matches TRBD1 (5 bases). The CDR3 extends over 13 amino acids. Trimming took off 3 bases at V and 0 bases at J, with 8 bases between the two ends. The germline CDR1 and CDR2 sequences are GTSNPN and SVGIG (reference sequence). For the CDR3, the DNA is TGTGCCTGGAGAAGACAGTTGAACACTGAAGCTTTCTTT. Its protein is CAWRRQLNTEAFF.

The rearrangement uses TRBV11-1 and TRBJ2-5, with D unresolved. This CDR3 is built from 13 residues. Trimming left V 6 bases short and J 5 bases short, with 13 bases between. Germline V gene sequence: CDR1 SGHAT, CDR2 FQDESV (reference sequence). CDR3 nucleotide sequence: TGTGCCAGCAGTAACCGGCCCGGGGAGACCCAGTACTTC. Encoded protein: CASSNRPGETQYF.

There are a few counts of this clone. The CDR3 reads CSADQGNTEAFF. CDR3 nucleotide sequence: TGCAGCGCCGACCAGGGGAACACTGAAGCTTTCTTT. The rearrangement uses TRBV29-1 and TRBJ1-1; D is possibly TRBD1 (5 bases). Trimming removed 7 bases at V and 1 base at J, with 10 bases between. CDR1 SQVTM and CDR2 ANQGSEA come from the germline V gene. The CDR3 consists of 12 residues.